This T cell receptor beta chain is drawn from a study of T cells expressing NK-cell markers (dated by TCRdb to the early 2020s). General notes on the study: Three sorted T-cell subsets (CD3+CD56+NKG2C+, CD3+CD56+NKG2C- and CD3+CD56-NKG2C+) from fewer than 10 donors had their TCR beta-chain repertoires profiled. The study sequenced eight donors, all healthy volunteers chosen at random: three men and five women. Libraries were sequenced as 2 x 150 bp reads on Illumina HiSeq 2000/2500, MiSeq or NextSeq. Among the eight sequenced donors, seven were HCMV-seropositive and one was HCMV-seronegative.

Taken from cysteine to phenylalanine, the CDR3 has 15 residues. DNA was not recorded. The CDR1 and CDR2 encoded by the germline V gene are SGHAT and FQNNGV. A commercial ELISA kit detecting HCMV-specific IgG in serum was used to determine HCMV serostatus. Peripheral blood mononuclear cells were isolated from blood by Ficoll density gradient centrifugation. For sequencing, an Illumina HiSeq 2000 was employed. TCR beta cDNA libraries were made by 5'RACE template switching that added a universal primer site and unique molecular identifiers. cDNA synthesis was primed from the TCR beta constant segment, followed by two successive PCR amplification steps. As for the original processing: MIGEC was used to demultiplex reads and group reads by UMI, and MiTCR was used to assemble and quantify clonotypes. To remove erroneous sequences, TCR cDNA sequences were retained only when supported by two or more reads. Downstream repertoire analysis used the tcR package, and clonotypes were matched across fractions by CDR3 nucleotide sequence plus V segment. Antigen specificity was annotated against VDJdb with VDJmatch, allowing one amino acid substitution in CDR3. The reads were reprocessed in TCRdb, with one entry per CDR3 protein sequence and no accompanying DNA. These V and J calls originate from TCRdb's pipeline instead of the authors' own analysis. The sample table holds roughly 390,000 distinct CDR3 sequences. Clones ranked in the top ten supply roughly 10% of the sample.

Regarding this clonotype: There is no known antigen for this receptor.

Points the paper makes about the study in general: Those dominant clonotypes were again the most abundant among CD3+CD56-NKG2C+ cells in a few donors, at roughly 28.3-60.1%. It remained unclear whether the expanded NKG2C-expressing T cell clones were specific for HCMV antigens. In a handful of donors, the dominant CD3+CD56+NKG2C+ clonotypes ranked among the top 10 CD8+ clonotypes, making up about 1.0-7.5% of CD8+ T cells.

Sequenced sample: blood T cells: a sorted CD56 or NKG2C T cell subset, CD4+ or CD8+ T cells, or bulk PBMC T cells (not recorded which). Recombination linked TRBV11-2 to TRBJ2-2; TCRdb selects TRBD2, and the lack of DNA leaves this call unchecked. This sequence was found in a woman in her forties or fifties in good health. Donor details come from another sample of the same person, matched by shared clones. The CDR3 in this case is CASSSGGANTGELFF.